Only a few counts were recorded for the clone carrying this T cell receptor beta chain. Its specificity is not known. This specimen comes from a study of T-cell memory formation after mild COVID-19. Study outcomes and limitations: Day 15 to 85 contracting clones showed balanced CD4/CD8; later expanders leaned CD4+. Some clones that responded turned up in pre-infection memory, which suggests that cross-reactive memory joined in.

Between the trimmed V and J ends, which lost 5 bases and 4 bases, there was a span of 21 bases. This CDR3 is 17 amino acids long. The germline V gene has CDR1 SGHAT and CDR2 FQNNGV. TCRdb re-called the 5' RACE reads through MiXCR, storing one row per CDR3 protein. The sample consists of about 110,000 distinct CDR3 sequences, approximately 15% of them appearing once. The chain links TRBV11-2 to TRBJ2-1; tentative D call: TRBD1 (7 bases). The source of this sequence is an adult woman who had mild COVID-19 (a few samples of this study predate the infection). Cell type and time point are not known. The sample consisted of PBMCs or a T cell subset sorted from them (not recorded which). CDR3 protein: CASSPRERQGPYNEQFF. CDR3 bases: TGTGCCAGCAGCCCCCGGGAGAGACAGGGCCCTTACAATGAGCAGTTCTTC.